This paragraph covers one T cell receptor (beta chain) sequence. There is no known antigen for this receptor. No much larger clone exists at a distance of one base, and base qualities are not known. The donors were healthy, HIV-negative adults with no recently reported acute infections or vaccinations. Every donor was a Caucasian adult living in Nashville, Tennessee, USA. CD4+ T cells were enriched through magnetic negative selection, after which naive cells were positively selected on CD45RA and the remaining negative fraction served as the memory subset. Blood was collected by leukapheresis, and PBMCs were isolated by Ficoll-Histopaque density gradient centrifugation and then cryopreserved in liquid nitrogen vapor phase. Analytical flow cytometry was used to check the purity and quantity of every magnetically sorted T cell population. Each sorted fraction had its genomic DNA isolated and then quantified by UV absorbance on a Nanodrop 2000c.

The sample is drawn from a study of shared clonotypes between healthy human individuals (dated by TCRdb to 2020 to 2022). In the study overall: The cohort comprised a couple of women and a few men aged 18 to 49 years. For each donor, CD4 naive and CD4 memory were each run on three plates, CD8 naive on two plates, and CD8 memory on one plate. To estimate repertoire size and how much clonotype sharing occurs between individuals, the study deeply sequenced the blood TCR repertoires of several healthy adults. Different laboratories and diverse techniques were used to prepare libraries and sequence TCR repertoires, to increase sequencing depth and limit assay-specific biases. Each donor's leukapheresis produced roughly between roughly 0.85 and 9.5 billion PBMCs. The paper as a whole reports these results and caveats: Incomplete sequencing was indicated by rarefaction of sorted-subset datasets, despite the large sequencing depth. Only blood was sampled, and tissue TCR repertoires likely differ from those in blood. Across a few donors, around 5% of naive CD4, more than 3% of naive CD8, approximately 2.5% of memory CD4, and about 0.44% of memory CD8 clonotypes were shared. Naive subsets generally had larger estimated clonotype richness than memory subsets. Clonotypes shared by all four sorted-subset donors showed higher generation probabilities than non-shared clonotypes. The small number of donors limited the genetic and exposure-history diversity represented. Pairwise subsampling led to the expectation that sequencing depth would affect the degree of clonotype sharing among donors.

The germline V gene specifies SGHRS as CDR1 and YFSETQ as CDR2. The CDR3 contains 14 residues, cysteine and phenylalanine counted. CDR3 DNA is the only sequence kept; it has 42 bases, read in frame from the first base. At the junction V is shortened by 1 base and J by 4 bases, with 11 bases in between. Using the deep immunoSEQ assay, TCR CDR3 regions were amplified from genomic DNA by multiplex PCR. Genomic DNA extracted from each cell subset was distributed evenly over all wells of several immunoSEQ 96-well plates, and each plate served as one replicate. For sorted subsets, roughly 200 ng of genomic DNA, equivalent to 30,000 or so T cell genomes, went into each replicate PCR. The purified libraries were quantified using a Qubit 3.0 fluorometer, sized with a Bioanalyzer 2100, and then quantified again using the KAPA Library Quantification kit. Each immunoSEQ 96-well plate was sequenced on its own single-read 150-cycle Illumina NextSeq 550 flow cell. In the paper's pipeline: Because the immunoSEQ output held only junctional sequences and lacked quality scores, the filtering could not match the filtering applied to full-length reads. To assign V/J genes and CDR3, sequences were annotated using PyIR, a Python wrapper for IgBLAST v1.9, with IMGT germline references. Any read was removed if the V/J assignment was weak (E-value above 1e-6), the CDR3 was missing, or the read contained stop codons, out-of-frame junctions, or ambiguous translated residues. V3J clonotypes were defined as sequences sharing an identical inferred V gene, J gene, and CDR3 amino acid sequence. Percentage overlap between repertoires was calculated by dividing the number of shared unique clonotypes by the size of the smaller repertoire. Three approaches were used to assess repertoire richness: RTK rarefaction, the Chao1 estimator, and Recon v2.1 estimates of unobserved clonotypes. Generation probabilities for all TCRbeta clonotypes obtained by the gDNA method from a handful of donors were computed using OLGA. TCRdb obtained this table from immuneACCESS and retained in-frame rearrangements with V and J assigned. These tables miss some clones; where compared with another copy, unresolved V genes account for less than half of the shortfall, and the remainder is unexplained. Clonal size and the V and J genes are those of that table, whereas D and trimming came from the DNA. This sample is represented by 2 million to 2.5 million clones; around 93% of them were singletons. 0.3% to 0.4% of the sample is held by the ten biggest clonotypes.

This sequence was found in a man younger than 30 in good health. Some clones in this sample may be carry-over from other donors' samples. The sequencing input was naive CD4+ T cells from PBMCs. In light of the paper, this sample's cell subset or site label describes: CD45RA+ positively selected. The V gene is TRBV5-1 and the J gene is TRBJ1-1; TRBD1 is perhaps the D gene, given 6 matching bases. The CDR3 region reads CASSLLGAPTEAFF. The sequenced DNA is TGCGCCAGCAGCTTGCTGGGGGCGCCCACTGAAGCTTTCTTT.